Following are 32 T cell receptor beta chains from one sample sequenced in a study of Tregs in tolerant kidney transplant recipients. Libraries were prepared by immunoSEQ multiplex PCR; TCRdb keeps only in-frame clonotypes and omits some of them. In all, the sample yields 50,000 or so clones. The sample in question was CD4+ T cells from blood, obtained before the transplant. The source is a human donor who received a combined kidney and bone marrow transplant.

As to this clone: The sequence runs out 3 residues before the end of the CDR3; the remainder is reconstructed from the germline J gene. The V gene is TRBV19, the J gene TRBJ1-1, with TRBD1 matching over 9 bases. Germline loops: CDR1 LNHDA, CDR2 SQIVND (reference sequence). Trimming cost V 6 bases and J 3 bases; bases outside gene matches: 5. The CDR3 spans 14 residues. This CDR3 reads CASRPTGGYTEAFF. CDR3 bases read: TGTGCCAGTAGGCCGACAGGGGGATACACTGAA.

The part of the CDR3 DNA that was read is TGTGCCAGCAGCCAACCGGGACAGGGCAAATACGAG. Translating gives CASSQPGQGKYE. The entire CDR3 sequence reads CASSQPGQGKYEQYF. The chain carries TRBV14 and TRBJ2-7; 9 bases align to TRBD1. From the germline J gene comes the end of the CDR3, since the read stops 3 residues before it. CDR1 and CDR2 from the germline V gene are SGHDN and FVKESK. Trimming took 2 bases from V and 4 from J; bases not matched to a gene: 6. The CDR3 has 15 amino acids.

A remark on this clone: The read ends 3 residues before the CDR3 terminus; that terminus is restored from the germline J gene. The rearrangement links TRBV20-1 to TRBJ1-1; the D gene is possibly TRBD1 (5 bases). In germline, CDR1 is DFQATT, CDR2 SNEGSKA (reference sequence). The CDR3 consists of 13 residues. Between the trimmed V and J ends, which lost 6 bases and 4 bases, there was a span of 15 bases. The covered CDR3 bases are TGCAGTGCGAGACAGTCAGACTTCACTGAA. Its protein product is CSARQSDFTE. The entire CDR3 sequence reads CSARQSDFTEAFF.

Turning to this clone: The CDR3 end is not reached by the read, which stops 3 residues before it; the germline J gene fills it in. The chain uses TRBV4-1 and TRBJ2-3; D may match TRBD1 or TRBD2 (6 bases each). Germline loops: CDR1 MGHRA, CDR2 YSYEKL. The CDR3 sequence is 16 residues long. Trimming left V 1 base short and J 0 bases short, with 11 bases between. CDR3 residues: CASSQGRGSSTDTQYF. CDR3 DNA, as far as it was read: TGCGCCAGCAGCCAAGGGAGGGGGTCTAGCACAGATACG.

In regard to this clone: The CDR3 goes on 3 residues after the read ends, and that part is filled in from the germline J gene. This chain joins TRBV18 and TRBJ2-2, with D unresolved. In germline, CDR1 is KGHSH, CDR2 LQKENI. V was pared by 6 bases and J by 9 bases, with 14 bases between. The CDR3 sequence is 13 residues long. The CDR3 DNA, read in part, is TGTGCCAGCTCGCCCGCTAGTACCCGGGAG. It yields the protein CASSPASTRE. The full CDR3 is CASSPASTRELFF.

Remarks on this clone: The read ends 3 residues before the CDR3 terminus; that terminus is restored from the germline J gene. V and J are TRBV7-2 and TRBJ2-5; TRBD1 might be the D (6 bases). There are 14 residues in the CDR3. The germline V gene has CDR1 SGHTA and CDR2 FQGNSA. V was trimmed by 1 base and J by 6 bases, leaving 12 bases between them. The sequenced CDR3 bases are TGTGCCAGCAGCTTAGGGGGACAAAGCAAGACC. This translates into CASSLGGQSKT. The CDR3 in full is CASSLGGQSKTQYF.

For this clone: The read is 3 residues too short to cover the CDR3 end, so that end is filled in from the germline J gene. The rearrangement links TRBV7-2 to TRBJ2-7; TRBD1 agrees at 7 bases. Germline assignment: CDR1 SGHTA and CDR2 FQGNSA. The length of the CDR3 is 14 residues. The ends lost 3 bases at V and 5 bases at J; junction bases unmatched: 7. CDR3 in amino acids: CASSFDRDAHEQYF. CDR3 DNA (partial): TGTGCCAGCAGCTTCGACAGGGATGCCCACGAG.

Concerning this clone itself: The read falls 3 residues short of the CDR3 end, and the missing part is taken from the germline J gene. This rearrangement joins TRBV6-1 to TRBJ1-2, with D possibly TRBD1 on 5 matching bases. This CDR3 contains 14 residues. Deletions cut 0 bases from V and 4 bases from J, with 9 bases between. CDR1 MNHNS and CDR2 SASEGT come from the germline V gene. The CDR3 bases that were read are TGTGCCAGCAGTGAAGCCGTCAGGGTCTATGGC. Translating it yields CASSEAVRVYG. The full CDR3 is CASSEAVRVYGYTF.

The covered CDR3 bases are TGCAGTGCTAGAGACAGGGGGTCCACCTCTGGGGCCAACGTC. Amino acids: CSARDRGSTSGANV. The CDR3 as a whole reads CSARDRGSTSGANVLTF. The chain has TRBV20-1 and TRBJ2-6, with 7 bases fitting TRBD1. Read sequence stops 3 residues before the CDR3 end, and the germline J gene provides the missing end. CDR3 length: 17 residues. J lost 0 bases, V lost 0 bases, and 5 bases had no gene match. Germline V gene lookup returns CDR1 DFQATT and CDR2 SNEGSKA (reference sequence).

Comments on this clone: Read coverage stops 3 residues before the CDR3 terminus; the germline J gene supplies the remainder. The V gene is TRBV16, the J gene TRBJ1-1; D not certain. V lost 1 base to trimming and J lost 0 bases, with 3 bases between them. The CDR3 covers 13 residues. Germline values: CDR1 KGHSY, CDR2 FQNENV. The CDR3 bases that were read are TGTGCCAGCAGCCAATTAGTGAACACTGAA. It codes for CASSQLVNTE. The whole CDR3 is CASSQLVNTEAFF.

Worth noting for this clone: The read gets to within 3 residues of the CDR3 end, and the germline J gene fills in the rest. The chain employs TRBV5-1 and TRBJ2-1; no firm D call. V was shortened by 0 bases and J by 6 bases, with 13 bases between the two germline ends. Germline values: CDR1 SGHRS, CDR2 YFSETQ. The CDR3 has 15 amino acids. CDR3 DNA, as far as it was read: TGCGCCAGCAGCTTGGGTATGAGTACGGTCAATGAG. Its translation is CASSLGMSTVNE. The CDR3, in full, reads CASSLGMSTVNEQFF.

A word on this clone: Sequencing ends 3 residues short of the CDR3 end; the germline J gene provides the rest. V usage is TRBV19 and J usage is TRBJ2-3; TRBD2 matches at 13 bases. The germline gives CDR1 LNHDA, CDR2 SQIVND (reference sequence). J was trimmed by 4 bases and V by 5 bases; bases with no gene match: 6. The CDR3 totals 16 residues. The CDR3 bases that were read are TGTGCCAGTAGTGCCGCGACTAGCGGGGGGCCAGATACG. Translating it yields CASSAATSGGPDT. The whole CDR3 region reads CASSAATSGGPDTQYF.

CDR3 region: CASSYSASGSYEQYF. The sequenced CDR3 bases are TGTGCCAGCAGTTACTCGGCTAGCGGCTCCTACGAG. The chain uses TRBV6-2 or TRBV6-3 and TRBJ2-7; 7 nucleotides line up with TRBD2. The CDR3 is cut off 3 residues early in the read; its end comes from the germline J gene. V lost 0 bases, J lost 0 bases, and 2 bases stayed unmatched. The germline V gene encodes CDR1 MNHEY and CDR2 SVGEGT. The CDR3 spans 15 residues.

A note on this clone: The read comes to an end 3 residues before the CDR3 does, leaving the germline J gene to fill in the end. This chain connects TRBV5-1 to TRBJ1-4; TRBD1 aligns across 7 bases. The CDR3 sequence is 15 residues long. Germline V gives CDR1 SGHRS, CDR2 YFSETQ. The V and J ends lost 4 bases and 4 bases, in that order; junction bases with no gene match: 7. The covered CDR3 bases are TGCGCCAGCAGCCCGACAGGGATCTTTAATGAAAAA. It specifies CASSPTGIFNEK. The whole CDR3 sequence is CASSPTGIFNEKLFF.

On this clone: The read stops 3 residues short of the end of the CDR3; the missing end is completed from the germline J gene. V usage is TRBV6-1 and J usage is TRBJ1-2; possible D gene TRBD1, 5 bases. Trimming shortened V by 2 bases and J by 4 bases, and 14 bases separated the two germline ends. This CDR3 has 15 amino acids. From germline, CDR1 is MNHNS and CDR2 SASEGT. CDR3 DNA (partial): TGTGCCAGCAGTGAATTAGGGGATGTTTCCTATGGC. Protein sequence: CASSELGDVSYG. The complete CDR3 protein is CASSELGDVSYGYTF.

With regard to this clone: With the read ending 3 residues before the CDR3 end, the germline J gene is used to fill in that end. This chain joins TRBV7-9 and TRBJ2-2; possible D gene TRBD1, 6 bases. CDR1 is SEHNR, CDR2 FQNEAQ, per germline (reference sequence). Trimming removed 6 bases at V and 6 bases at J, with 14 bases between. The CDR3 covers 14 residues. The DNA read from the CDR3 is TGTGCCAGCAGACGGACAGTGCCCGCCGGGGAG. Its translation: CASRRTVPAGE. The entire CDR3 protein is CASRRTVPAGELFF.

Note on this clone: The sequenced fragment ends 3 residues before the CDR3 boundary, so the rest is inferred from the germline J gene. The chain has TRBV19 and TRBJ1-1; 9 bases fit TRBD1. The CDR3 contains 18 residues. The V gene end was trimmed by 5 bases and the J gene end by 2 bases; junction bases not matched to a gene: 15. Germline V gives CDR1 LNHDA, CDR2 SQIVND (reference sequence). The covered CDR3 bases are TGTGCCAGTAGTTCCCCCAAAACAGGGGGCATGGGAAACACTGAA. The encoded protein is CASSSPKTGGMGNTE. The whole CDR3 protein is CASSSPKTGGMGNTEAFF.

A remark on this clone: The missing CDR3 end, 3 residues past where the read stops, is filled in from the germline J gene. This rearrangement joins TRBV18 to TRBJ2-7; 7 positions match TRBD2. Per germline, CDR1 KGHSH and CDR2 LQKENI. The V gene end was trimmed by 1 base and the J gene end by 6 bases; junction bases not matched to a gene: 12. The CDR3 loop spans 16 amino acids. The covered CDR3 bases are TGTGCCAGCTCACCACAGGTCGCGGGAGTGTTCGTCGAG. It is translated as CASSPQVAGVFVE. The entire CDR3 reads CASSPQVAGVFVEQYF.

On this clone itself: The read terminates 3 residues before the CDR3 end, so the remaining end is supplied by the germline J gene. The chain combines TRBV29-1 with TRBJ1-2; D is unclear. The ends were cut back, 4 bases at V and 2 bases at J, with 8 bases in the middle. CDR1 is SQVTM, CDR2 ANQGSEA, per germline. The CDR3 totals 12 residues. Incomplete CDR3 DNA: TGCAGCGTTGCATCGGGGAACTATGGC. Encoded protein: CSVASGNYG. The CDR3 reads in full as CSVASGNYGYTF. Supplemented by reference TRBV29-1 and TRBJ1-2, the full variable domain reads SAVISQKPSRDICQRGTSLTIQCQVDSQVTMMFWYRQQPGQSLTLIATANQGSEATYESGFVIDKFPISRPNLTFSTLTVSNMSPEDSSIYLCSVASGNYGYTFGSGTRLTVV.

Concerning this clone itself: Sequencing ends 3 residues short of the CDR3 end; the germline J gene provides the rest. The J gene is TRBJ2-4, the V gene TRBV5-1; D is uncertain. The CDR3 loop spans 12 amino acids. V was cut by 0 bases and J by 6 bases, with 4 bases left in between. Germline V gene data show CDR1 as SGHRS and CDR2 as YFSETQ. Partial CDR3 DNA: TGCGCCAGCAGCTTGGAGGGAAACATT. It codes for CASSLEGNI. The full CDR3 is CASSLEGNIQYF.

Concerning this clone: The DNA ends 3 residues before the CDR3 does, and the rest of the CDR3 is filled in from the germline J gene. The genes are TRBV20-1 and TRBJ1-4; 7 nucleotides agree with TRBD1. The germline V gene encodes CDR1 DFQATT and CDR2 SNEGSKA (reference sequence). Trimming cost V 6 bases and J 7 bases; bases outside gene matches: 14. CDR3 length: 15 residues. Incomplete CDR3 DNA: TGCAGTGCCCCCACCTCAGGGGGGTGGAGTGAAAAA. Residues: CSAPTSGGWSEK. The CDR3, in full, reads CSAPTSGGWSEKLFF.

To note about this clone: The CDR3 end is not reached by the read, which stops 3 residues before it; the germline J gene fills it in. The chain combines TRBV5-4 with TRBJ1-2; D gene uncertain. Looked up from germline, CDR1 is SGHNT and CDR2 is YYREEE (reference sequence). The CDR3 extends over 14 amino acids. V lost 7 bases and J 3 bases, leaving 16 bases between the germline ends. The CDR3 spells CASLVVGAYYGYTF. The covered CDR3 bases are TGTGCCAGCTTAGTGGTGGGCGCCTACTATGGC.

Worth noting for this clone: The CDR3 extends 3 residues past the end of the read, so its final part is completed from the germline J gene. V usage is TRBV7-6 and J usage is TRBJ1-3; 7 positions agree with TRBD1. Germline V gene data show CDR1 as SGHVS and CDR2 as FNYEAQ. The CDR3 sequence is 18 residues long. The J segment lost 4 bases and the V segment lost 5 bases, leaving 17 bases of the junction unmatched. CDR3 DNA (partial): TGTGCCAGCAGCCAAGCGAGAACCCCGGGACAGCGAGGAAACACC. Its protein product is CASSQARTPGQRGNT. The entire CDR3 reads CASSQARTPGQRGNTIYF.

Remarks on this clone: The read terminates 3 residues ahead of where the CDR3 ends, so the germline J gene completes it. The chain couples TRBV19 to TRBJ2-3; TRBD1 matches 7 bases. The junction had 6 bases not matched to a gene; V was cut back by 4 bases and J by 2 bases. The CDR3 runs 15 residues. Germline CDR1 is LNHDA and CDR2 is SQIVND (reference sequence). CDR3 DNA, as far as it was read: TGTGCCAGTAGTAACCCGGGACAGAACACAGATACG. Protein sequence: CASSNPGQNTDT. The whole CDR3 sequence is CASSNPGQNTDTQYF.

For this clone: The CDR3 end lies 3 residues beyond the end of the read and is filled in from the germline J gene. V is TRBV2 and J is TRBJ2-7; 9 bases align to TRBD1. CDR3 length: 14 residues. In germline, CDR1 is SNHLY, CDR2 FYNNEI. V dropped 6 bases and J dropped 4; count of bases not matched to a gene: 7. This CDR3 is CASSEDRGGYEQYF. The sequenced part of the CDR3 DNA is TGTGCCAGCAGCGAGGACAGGGGTGGGTACGAG.

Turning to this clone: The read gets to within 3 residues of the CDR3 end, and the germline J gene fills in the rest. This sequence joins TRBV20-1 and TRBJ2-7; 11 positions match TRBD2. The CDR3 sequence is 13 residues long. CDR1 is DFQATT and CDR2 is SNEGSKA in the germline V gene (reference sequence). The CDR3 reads CSPTGLAAYEQYF. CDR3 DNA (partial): TGCAGCCCCACGGGACTAGCGGCCTACGAG.

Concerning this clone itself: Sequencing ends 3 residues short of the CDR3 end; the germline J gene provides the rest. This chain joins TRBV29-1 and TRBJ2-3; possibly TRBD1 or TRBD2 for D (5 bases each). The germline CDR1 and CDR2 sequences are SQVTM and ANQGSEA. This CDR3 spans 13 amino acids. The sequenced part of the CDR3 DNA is TGCAGGGCTTGTGAGGGGCCCACAGATACG. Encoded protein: CRACEGPTDT. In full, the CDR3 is CRACEGPTDTQYF.

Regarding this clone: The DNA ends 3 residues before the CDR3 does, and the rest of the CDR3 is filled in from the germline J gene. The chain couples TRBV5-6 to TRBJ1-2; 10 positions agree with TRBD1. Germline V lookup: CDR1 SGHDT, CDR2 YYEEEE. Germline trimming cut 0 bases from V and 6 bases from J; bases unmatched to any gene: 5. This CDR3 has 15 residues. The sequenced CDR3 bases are TGTGCCAGCAGCTTGGGGGACAGGGGCTGGGATGGC. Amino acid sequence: CASSLGDRGWDG. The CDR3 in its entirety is CASSLGDRGWDGYTF.

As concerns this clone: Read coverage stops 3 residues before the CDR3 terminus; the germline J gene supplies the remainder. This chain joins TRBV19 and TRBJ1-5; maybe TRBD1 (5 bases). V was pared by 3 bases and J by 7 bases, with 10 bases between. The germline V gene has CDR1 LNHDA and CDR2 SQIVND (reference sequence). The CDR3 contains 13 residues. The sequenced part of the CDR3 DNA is TGTGCCAGTAGTATGGGACTATGGCAGCCC. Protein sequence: CASSMGLWQP. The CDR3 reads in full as CASSMGLWQPQHF.

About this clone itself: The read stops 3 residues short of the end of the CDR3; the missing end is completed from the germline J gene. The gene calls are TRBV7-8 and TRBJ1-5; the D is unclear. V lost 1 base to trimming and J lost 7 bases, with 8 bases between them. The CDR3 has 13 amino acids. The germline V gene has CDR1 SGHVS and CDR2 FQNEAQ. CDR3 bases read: TGTGCCAGCAGCTTAGATCGCGTCCAGCCC. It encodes CASSLDRVQP. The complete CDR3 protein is CASSLDRVQPQHF.

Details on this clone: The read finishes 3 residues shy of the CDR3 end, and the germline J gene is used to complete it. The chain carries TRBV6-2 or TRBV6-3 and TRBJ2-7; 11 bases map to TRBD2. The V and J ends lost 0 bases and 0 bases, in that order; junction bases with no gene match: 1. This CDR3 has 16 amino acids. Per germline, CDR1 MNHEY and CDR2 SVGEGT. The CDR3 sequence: CASSYSTSGVSYEQYF. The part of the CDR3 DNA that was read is TGTGCCAGCAGTTACTCGACTAGCGGGGTCTCCTACGAG.

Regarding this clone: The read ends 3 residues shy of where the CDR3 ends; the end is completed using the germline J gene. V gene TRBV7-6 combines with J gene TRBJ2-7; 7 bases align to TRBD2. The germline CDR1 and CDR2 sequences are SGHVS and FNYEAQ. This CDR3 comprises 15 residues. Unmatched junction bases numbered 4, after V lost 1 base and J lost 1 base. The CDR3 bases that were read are TGTGCCAGCAGCTTAGGGGTAGCGGGTTCCTACGAG. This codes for CASSLGVAGSYE. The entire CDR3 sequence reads CASSLGVAGSYEQYF. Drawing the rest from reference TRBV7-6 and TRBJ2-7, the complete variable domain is GAGVSQSPRYKVTKRGQDVALRCDPISGHVSLYWYRQALGQGPEFLTYFNYEAQQDKSGLPNDRFSAERPEGSISTLTIQRTEQRDSAMYRCASSLGVAGSYEQYFGPGTRLTVT.